This T cell receptor beta chain was documented in a study of T cells in Graves' hyperthyroidism and ophthalmopathy. The hyperthyroidism patients had all been newly diagnosed, and their disease duration was under 2 months. Their ages ranged from 18 to 65 years. Lactation, pregnancy, other autoimmune disease or uncontrolled infection excluded patients. Diagnosis rested on symptoms, serum thyroxine and TRAb, thyroid ultrasound, and orbital computed tomography. The blood sample dates from first hyperthyroidism diagnosis, preceding any ophthalmopathy symptoms. V shed 4 bases and J shed 7 bases, with 14 bases lying between them. CDR3 size: 14 residues. Germline V lookup: CDR1 SGHRS, CDR2 YFSETQ. RNA transcripts served as the template for amplifying TCR beta CDR3 regions. TCR CDR3 underwent first-round RT-PCR with the HTBI primer set. TCRdb re-derived calls from the multiplex PCR reads in MiXCR, one entry per CDR3 protein. The table includes more than 550,000 distinct CDR3 sequences, around 20% detected once.

This clonotype was observed at least ten times. Material: blood. This sequence joins TRBV5-1 and TRBJ1-4; D may be TRBD1 (6 bases). The clonotype originates from a woman aged 45-65 years with Graves' hyperthyroidism that later progressed to Graves' ophthalmopathy. The chain's CDR3 is CASSPDSPFEKLFF. CDR3 DNA: TGCGCCAGCAGCCCGGACAGTCCCTTTGAAAAACTGTTTTTT.